What follows describes a single T cell receptor (beta chain). The time point: patch test 3, about 24 weeks after DPC sensitization. Documented treatment: therapeutic diphenylcyclopropenone sensitization with weekly scalp DPC. These data originate in a study of human T cells and chemical hapten exposure. Study-level background: Sensitization was performed using 2% DPC on an approximately 2 cm by approximately 2 cm upper inner arm skin site. Each patch test put 0.01% DPC on the upper back, and results were read at 6 days. Variation in per-sample TCR yields came mainly from small pooled library volume differences.

This CDR3 contains 15 residues. CDR1 and CDR2 (germline): MNHEY, SVGEGT. V gave up 6 bases and J gave up 0 bases, with 13 bases separating them. TCRdb analysed the RACE reads with MiXCR anew, one entry per CDR3 protein. The data hold 150,000 to 200,000 distinct CDR3 sequences, with about 27% observed a single time. The source is a woman under 30 with alopecia areata. Some clones in this sample may be carry-over from other donors' samples. This chain connects TRBV6-2 or TRBV6-3 to TRBJ2-3; weak D call: TRBD2 (5 bases). The sample was whole blood, taken in connection with sensitization to the hapten diphenylcyclopropenone (DPC). CDR3: CASSIAGYSTDTQYF. DNA of the CDR3: TGTGCCAGCAGCATCGCGGGTTATAGCACAGATACGCAGTATTTT.